This TCR beta chain was documented in a study of blood T cell repertoires in COVID-19. Across the whole study: There were acute and convalescent COVID-19 samples, and they came from the United States, Italy and Spain. PBMCs, B-cell-depleted T cells, or T cells were the source of the cDNA or gDNA that made up the material.

Per the original data handling: Cell counts per sample came from amplifying reference gene primers. Repertoires were generated with immunoSEQ multiplex PCR, while TCRdb's copy carries only in-frame clones and drops some. From that table come the V and J calls and clone size; the DNA was used to work out D and trimming. This sample has around 50,000 clones, with roughly 91% found just once. The sequenced sample was peripheral blood. This TCR was recovered from a human donor in a cohort sampled during active COVID-19.

For the CDR3, the DNA is TGTGCCAGTAGCCACGGCGGGAGGGCGGAAAATGAGCAGTTCTTC. This sequence encodes CASSHGGRAENEQFF. This chain joins TRBV19 and TRBJ2-1; 9 bases align to TRBD2. Germline loops: CDR1 LNHDA, CDR2 SQIVND (reference sequence). The CDR3 extends over 15 amino acids. V dropped 6 bases and J dropped 7; count of bases not matched to a gene: 10.